Following are 18 T cell receptor beta chains from one sample sequenced in a study of cytomegalovirus exposure and HLA in healthy donors. 60 Vbeta and 13 Jbeta primers were used in PCR. This table comes from immunoSEQ multiplex PCR, and its TCRdb copy is limited to in-frame clones, with some not included. The sample contains more than 100,000 clones, about 79% of which appear only once. Sequencing used PBMCs. The receptor source for this set is a female donor in good health and CMV-seropositive.

This clone has just a few counts. The chain is built from TRBV28 and TRBJ1-5, with D possibly being TRBD1 (6 bases). The CDR3 loop spans 15 amino acids. V was clipped by 7 bases and J by 0 bases, with 13 bases between them. CDR1 and CDR2 (germline): MDHEN, SYDVKM. CDR3 in amino acids: CASNYRAASNQPQHF. The CDR3 DNA sequence: TGTGCCAGCAACTACAGGGCTGCTAGCAATCAGCCCCAGCATTTT.

V usage is TRBV11-3 and J usage is TRBJ2-7; maybe TRBD1 (6 bases). Trimming pared 0 bases from V and 0 bases from J, leaving 9 bases between. There are 15 residues in the CDR3. CDR1 SGHNT and CDR2 YENEEA come from the germline V gene. CDR3 sequence (DNA): TGTGCCAGCAGCTTAGACGGACAGAGCTCCTACGAGCAGTACTTC. Encoded protein: CASSLDGQSSYEQYF.

The V call is TRBV6-4, the J call TRBJ2-2, with 9 bases matching TRBD2. V dropped 3 bases and J dropped 5; count of bases not matched to a gene: 7. Germline lookup yields CDR1 MRHNA and CDR2 SNTAGT. The CDR3 consists of 16 residues. CDR3 region: CASSESLAGRTGELFF. The CDR3 DNA follows: TGTGCCAGCAGTGAGAGTCTAGCGGGACGAACCGGGGAGCTGTTTTTT.

This sequence joins TRBV30 and TRBJ2-3; TRBD1 aligns across 9 bases. The trim removed 5 bases at V and 5 bases at J, leaving 17 bases unmatched. The CDR3 has 17 amino acids. Germline V lookup: CDR1 GTSNPN, CDR2 SVGIG (reference sequence). CDR3 sequence: CAWGPGTGRTYLDTQYF. The DNA of the CDR3 is TGTGCCTGGGGACCGGGGACAGGGAGAACATACTTAGATACGCAGTATTTT.

V is TRBV11-1 and J is TRBJ2-7, with 13 bases matching TRBD2. Trimming took 3 bases from V and 4 from J; bases not matched to a gene: 6. CDR3 length: 16 amino acids. The germline CDR1 and CDR2 sequences are SGHAT and FQDESV (reference sequence). In nucleotides, the CDR3 is TGTGCCAGCAGCTTCCGGACTAGCGGGAGTTTTTACGAGCAGTACTTC. It translates to CASSFRTSGSFYEQYF. Using reference TRBV11-1 and TRBJ2-7 for the parts outside the CDR3, the full variable domain is EAEVAQSPRYKITEKSQAVAFWCDPISGHATLYWYRQILGQGPELLVQFQDESVVDDSQLPKDRFSAERLKGVDSTLKIQPAELGDSAMYLCASSFRTSGSFYEQYFGPGTRLTVT.

This clone was counted a single time. The chain combines TRBV23-1 with TRBJ1-1; 8 nucleotides agree with TRBD1. Being an ORF, TRBV23-1 has a function that is uncertain. The length of the CDR3 is 14 residues. The V and J ends lost 6 bases and 2 bases, in that order; junction bases with no gene match: 5. CDR3 loop: CASSPDRANTEAFF. CDR3 DNA sequence: TGCGCCAGCAGCCCGGACAGGGCCAACACTGAAGCTTTCTTT.

V usage is TRBV5-1 and J usage is TRBJ1-4, with 9 bases lining up with TRBD1. This CDR3 is built from 15 residues. From germline, CDR1 is SGHRS and CDR2 YFSETQ. J was trimmed by 8 bases and V by 4 bases; bases with no gene match: 9. The CDR3 loop is CASSLYRGLGEKLFF. The CDR3 region has the DNA TGCGCCAGCAGCCTTTACAGGGGGCTAGGGGAAAAACTGTTTTTT.

This chain connects TRBV19 to TRBJ1-1; 9 bases align to TRBD1. This CDR3 comprises 14 residues. CDR1 is LNHDA and CDR2 is SQIVND in the germline V gene (reference sequence). Losses at the gene ends were 3 bases for V and 9 bases for J; bases not matched to a gene: 8. DNA for the CDR3: TGTGCCAGTAGTATCGGGGGGACAGGGCTTAAAGCTTTCTTT. Translating gives CASSIGGTGLKAFF.

The chain is built from TRBV15 and TRBJ2-7; 8 bases align to TRBD1. Germline V gene lookup returns CDR1 LNHNV and CDR2 YYDKDF (reference sequence). The CDR3 is 13 residues long. With V trimmed by 5 bases and J by 6 bases, 6 bases remained unmatched. The chain's CDR3 is CATSYQDRGEQYF. The CDR3 DNA follows: TGTGCCACCAGCTACCAAGACAGGGGCGAGCAGTACTTC.

The CDR3 protein is CASSPGTVSNYGYTF. The CDR3 DNA is TGTGCCAGCAGCCCAGGGACAGTTTCTAACTATGGCTACACCTTC. The J gene is TRBJ1-2, the V gene TRBV11-2; 7 bases agree with TRBD1. Germline-derived CDR1 and CDR2 are SGHAT and FQNNGV. The CDR3 runs 15 residues. The ends lost 5 bases at V and 0 bases at J; junction bases unmatched: 6.

V and J are TRBV11-2 and TRBJ2-3; 10 bases match TRBD2. Germline V gene lookup returns CDR1 SGHAT and CDR2 FQNNGV. CDR3 length equals 15 residues. With V trimmed by 5 bases and J by 0 bases, 2 bases remained unmatched. CDR3 sequence (DNA): TGTGCCAGCAGCACGACTAGCGGGAGCACAGATACGCAGTATTTT. It encodes CASSTTSGSTDTQYF.

This chain connects TRBV28 to TRBJ1-2; D is undetermined. The CDR3 is made up of 13 amino acids. Trimming removed 6 bases from V and 2 bases from J, with 10 bases in between. In germline, CDR1 is MDHEN, CDR2 SYDVKM. Here the CDR3 DNA reads TGTGCCAGCAGGTCGGGAGAGAACTATGGCTACACCTTC. As protein: CASRSGENYGYTF.

The J gene is TRBJ2-3, the V gene TRBV2, with TRBD2 matching over 8 bases. The CDR3 spans 15 residues. CDR1 and CDR2 (germline): SNHLY, FYNNEI. With 6 bases clipped from V and 4 bases from J, the junction kept 9 bases outside the gene matches. CDR3 sequence (DNA): TGTGCCAGCAGGGCCGGGGGGGTTTGGGCAGATACGCAGTATTTT. This encodes CASRAGGVWADTQYF.

The chain joins TRBV7-6 to TRBJ1-3; D is ambiguous. The CDR3 loop spans 15 amino acids. Germline lookup yields CDR1 SGHVS and CDR2 FNYEAQ. V was clipped by 4 bases and J by 4 bases, with 14 bases between them. CDR3 nucleotides: TGTGCCAGCAGCTCTTCGGAGGGAGCCGGAAACACCATATATTTT. This codes for CASSSSEGAGNTIYF.

In this sample, this clone turned up a few times. The chain is built from TRBV30 and TRBJ2-5; the match to TRBD2 covers 14 bases. Germline loops: CDR1 GTSNPN, CDR2 SVGIG (reference sequence). Germline trimming cut 5 bases from V and 2 bases from J; bases unmatched to any gene: 4. There are 15 residues in the CDR3. The chain's CDR3 is CAWAGTSGSQETQYF. For the CDR3, the DNA is TGTGCCTGGGCAGGGACTAGCGGGAGTCAAGAGACCCAGTACTTC.

The gene calls are TRBV10-3 and TRBJ1-1; the D is unclear. Between the trimmed V and J ends, which lost 0 bases and 2 bases, there was a span of 7 bases. The V gene's germline CDR1 is ENHRY and CDR2 SYGVKD. The CDR3 loop spans 14 amino acids. CDR3 bases: TGTGCCATCAGTGAGTCCCACGGTAACACTGAAGCTTTCTTT. Its protein is CAISESHGNTEAFF.

With regard to this clone: Germline and junction disagree at one end, which may indicate a read error. The gene calls are TRBV18 and TRBJ1-2, with D unresolved. The CDR3 runs 12 residues. Germline V lookup: CDR1 KGHSH, CDR2 LQKENI. CDR3 region: CASSPRDYGYPF. DNA for the CDR3: TGTGCCAGCTCACCACGAGACTATGGCTACCCCTTC. Complete variable domain (other parts from reference TRBV18 and TRBJ1-2): NAGVMQNPRHLVRRRGQEARLRCSPMKGHSHVYWYRQLPEEGLKFMVYLQKENIIDESGMPKERFSAEFPKEGPSILRIQQVVRGDSAAYFCASSPRDYGYPFGSGTRLTVV.

The rearrangement links TRBV5-1 to TRBJ1-1, with 9 bases matching TRBD1. Germline trimming cut 3 bases from V and 2 bases from J; bases unmatched to any gene: 8. This CDR3 has 16 amino acids. Germline V CDR1 and CDR2: SGHRS, YFSETQ. CDR3 region: CASSWRQGGINTEAFF. DNA of the CDR3: TGCGCCAGCAGCTGGCGACAGGGGGGAATCAACACTGAAGCTTTCTTT.